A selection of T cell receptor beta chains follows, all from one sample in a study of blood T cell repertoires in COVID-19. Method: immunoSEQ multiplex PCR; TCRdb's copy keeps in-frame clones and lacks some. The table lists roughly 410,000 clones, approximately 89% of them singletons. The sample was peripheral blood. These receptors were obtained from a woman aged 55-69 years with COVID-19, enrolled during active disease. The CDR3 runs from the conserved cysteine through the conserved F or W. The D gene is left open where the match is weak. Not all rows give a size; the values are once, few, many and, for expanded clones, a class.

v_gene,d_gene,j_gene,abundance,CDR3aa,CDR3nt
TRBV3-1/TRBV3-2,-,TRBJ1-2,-,CASSLLGGGGYTF,TGTGCCAGCAGCCTATTAGGGGGGGGTGGCTACACCTTC
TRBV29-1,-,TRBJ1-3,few,CSVDVGNVGNTIYF,TGCAGCGTTGACGTCGGTAACGTCGGAAACACCATATATTTT
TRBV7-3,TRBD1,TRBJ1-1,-,CASSSGQGRNTEAFF,TGTGCCAGCAGCTCTGGACAGGGACGGAACACTGAAGCTTTCTTT
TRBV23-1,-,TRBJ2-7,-,CASSRNRDPYEQYF,TGCGCCAGCAGTCGGAACAGGGATCCCTACGAGCAGTACTTC
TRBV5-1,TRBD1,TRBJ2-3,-,CASSLGDRGSDTQYF,TGCGCCAGCAGCTTGGGGGACAGGGGGTCAGATACGCAGTATTTT
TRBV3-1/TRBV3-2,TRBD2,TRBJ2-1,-,CASSLGAGASPVSSFNEQFF,TGTGCCAGCAGTCTCGGAGCGGGGGCCAGCCCTGTGTCATCCTTCAATGAGCAGTTCTTC
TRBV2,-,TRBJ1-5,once,CATQGDNQPQHF,TGTGCCACCCAGGGTGACAATCAGCCCCAGCATTTT
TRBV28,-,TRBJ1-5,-,CASSDQRQSGNQPQHF,TGTGCCAGCAGCGACCAGCGACAGTCGGGCAATCAGCCCCAGCATTTT
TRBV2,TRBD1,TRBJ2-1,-,CASCGTGSNNEQFF,TGTGCCAGCTGTGGGACAGGGTCCAACAATGAGCAGTTCTTC
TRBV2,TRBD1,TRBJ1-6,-,CATGQESSYNSPLHF,TGTGCCACCGGACAGGAGAGCTCCTATAATTCACCCCTCCACTTT
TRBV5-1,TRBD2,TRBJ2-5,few,CASSLGTTSGPQETQYF,TGCGCCAGCAGCTTGGGGACGACTAGCGGTCCCCAAGAGACCCAGTACTTC
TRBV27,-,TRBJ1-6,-,CASSLGREFAYNSPLHF,TGTGCCAGCAGTTTGGGTAGGGAGTTCGCCTATAATTCACCCCTCCACTTT
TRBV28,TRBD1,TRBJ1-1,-,CASYARGLDTEAFF,TGTGCCAGCTATGCAAGGGGGCTGGACACTGAAGCTTTCTTT
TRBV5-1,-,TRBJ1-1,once,CASSLAEQGIAEAFF,TGCGCCAGCAGCTTGGCCGAGCAGGGTATCGCTGAAGCTTTCTTT
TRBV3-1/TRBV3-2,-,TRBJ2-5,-,CASSQVVGRETQYF,TGTGCCAGCAGCCAAGTTGTGGGGCGGGAGACCCAGTACTTC
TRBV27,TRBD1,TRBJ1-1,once,CASIPGQGILNTEAFF,TGTGCCAGCATTCCGGGACAGGGCATACTGAACACTGAAGCTTTCTTT
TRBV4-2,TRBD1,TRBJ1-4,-,CASRSFGTVNEKLFF,TGTGCCAGCAGGTCATTCGGGACAGTTAATGAAAAACTGTTTTTT
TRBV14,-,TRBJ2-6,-,CASSQVFQGFPGANVLTF,TGTGCCAGCAGCCAAGTTTTCCAGGGGTTCCCTGGGGCCAACGTCCTGACTTTC
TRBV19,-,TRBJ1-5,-,CASRLQGQQPQHF,TGTGCCAGTAGACTCCAGGGGCAGCAGCCCCAGCATTTT
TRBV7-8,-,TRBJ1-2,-,CASSLIGEGPYGYTF,TGTGCCAGCAGCTTAATTGGGGAGGGGCCCTATGGCTACACCTTC
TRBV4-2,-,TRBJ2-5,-,CASSALTGGETQYF,TGTGCCAGCAGCGCCCTGACGGGTGGAGAGACCCAGTACTTC
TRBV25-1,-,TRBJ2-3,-,CASSPENTQYF,TGTGCCAGCAGCCCTGAGAATACGCAGTATTTT
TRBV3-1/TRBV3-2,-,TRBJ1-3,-,CASSPSSGNTIYF,TGTGCCAGCAGCCCCAGCTCTGGAAACACCATATATTTT
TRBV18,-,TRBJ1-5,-,CASSPRSGYSNQPQHF,TGTGCCAGCTCACCAAGATCCGGGTATAGCAATCAGCCCCAGCATTTT
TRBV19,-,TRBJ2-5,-,CASARGLQETQYF,TGTGCCAGTGCCCGAGGGCTACAAGAGACCCAGTACTTC
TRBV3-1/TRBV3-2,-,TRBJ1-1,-,CASSQVDRLAFF,TGTGCCAGCAGCCAAGTTGACAGGTTAGCTTTCTTT
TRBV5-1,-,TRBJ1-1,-,CASSATPNTEAFF,TGCGCCAGCAGCGCAACACCGAACACTGAAGCTTTCTTT